This passage covers 20 T cell receptor beta chains from one sample sequenced in a study of shared clonotypes between healthy human individuals. Cells designated naive CD8 were CD45RO-negative and were positively selected for CCR7, with terminally differentiated effector memory CD45RA+ cells excluded. Produced via immunoSEQ multiplex PCR; TCRdb's table is partial and in-frame only. The sample comprises roughly 2,000,000 clones, around 93% of which are singletons, and 1.5% to 2% rests with the top ten. The sample comprised naive CD8+ T cells from PBMCs. These receptors all come from a man aged 18 to 30 in good health. Some clones in this sample may be carry-over from other donors' samples.

This chain joins TRBV27 and TRBJ2-1; 8 nucleotides line up with TRBD2. The CDR3 covers 16 residues. The ends lost 5 bases at V and 5 bases at J; junction bases unmatched: 11. Germline CDR1 MNHEY, CDR2 SMNVEV (reference sequence). The CDR3 loop is CASSPAGREVHNEQFF. The CDR3 DNA sequence: TGTGCCAGCAGTCCGGCCGGGCGGGAGGTTCACAATGAGCAGTTCTTC.

The chain combines TRBV5-1 with TRBJ2-7; a weak D match, TRBD1 (5 bases). Between the trimmed V and J ends, which lost 1 base and 5 bases, there was a span of 13 bases. The CDR3 is made up of 14 amino acids. Germline CDR1 is SGHRS and CDR2 is YFSETQ. The chain's CDR3 is CASSLSWTQHEQYF. Written as DNA, the CDR3 is TGCGCCAGCAGCTTGTCCTGGACACAACACGAGCAGTACTTC.

This chain links TRBV7-2 with TRBJ1-4; 7 bases match TRBD1. V dropped 5 bases and J dropped 8; count of bases not matched to a gene: 11. The germline CDR1 and CDR2 sequences are SGHTA and FQGNSA. The CDR3 length is 15 residues. Here the CDR3 reads CASSVTGTVNEKLFF. The CDR3 DNA is TGTGCCAGCAGCGTTACCGGGACAGTTAACGAAAAACTGTTTTTT.

This clone has more than one count but fewer than ten. The chain is built from TRBV10-3 and TRBJ1-1; D is unclear. This CDR3 spans 15 amino acids. Between the trimmed V and J ends, which lost 1 base and 1 base, there was a span of 10 bases. Germline CDR1 reads ENHRY; CDR2 reads SYGVKD. The CDR3 DNA follows: TGTGCCATCAGTGAGTACGACACCCAGAACACTGAAGCTTTCTTT. It yields the protein CAISEYDTQNTEAFF.

The chain joins TRBV7-9 to TRBJ1-5, with D perhaps matching TRBD1 (5 bases). Trimming stripped 6 bases from V and 0 bases from J, with 9 bases between. This CDR3 is built from 14 residues. Germline V gives CDR1 SEHNR, CDR2 FQNEAQ (reference sequence). The CDR3 DNA follows: TGTGCCAGCAGACGGGACGGTAGCAATCAGCCCCAGCATTTT. This gives the protein CASRRDGSNQPQHF.

This clone came up a few times. This chain links TRBV19 with TRBJ2-2; 12 bases match TRBD2. The CDR3 spans 19 residues. V shed 5 bases and J 3 bases; nucleotides not matched to a gene: 13. Germline V gene lookup returns CDR1 LNHDA and CDR2 SQIVND (reference sequence). DNA of the CDR3: TGTGCCAGTAGTCCGATGAAAGGACTAGCGGGATCCCACACCGGGGAGCTGTTTTTT. Its translation is CASSPMKGLAGSHTGELFF.

The chain uses TRBV2 and TRBJ2-3, with 9 nucleotides matching TRBD1. Germline CDR1 SNHLY, CDR2 FYNNEI. This CDR3 spans 15 amino acids. The V gene end was trimmed by 3 bases and the J gene end by 0 bases; junction bases not matched to a gene: 1. CDR3 loop: CASSDGQGSTDTQYF. The CDR3, as DNA: TGTGCCAGCAGTGATGGACAGGGGAGCACAGATACGCAGTATTTT.

The chain employs TRBV29-1 and TRBJ2-3, with 9 bases that match TRBD2. The germline V gene encodes CDR1 SQVTM and CDR2 ANQGSEA. V lost 6 bases to trimming and J lost 6 bases; unmatched junction nucleotides: 10. This CDR3 comprises 14 residues. Written as DNA, the CDR3 is TGCAGCGTCCTGCCCGGGACTAGCCCCGATACGCAGTATTTT. Its protein product is CSVLPGTSPDTQYF.

The CDR3 DNA sequence: TGTGCCAGCAATGTGAGACAGGGGGCGAATCAGCCCCAGCATTTT. It translates to CASNVRQGANQPQHF. The J gene is TRBJ1-5, the V gene TRBV2, with 10 positions matching TRBD1. CDR1 is SNHLY and CDR2 is FYNNEI in the germline V gene. The CDR3 runs 15 residues. The V gene end was trimmed by 7 bases and the J gene end by 4 bases; junction bases not matched to a gene: 7.

In this sample, this clone turned up once. This rearrangement joins TRBV4-3 to TRBJ2-4; no definite D call. V was trimmed by 0 bases and J by 0 bases, leaving 9 bases between them. The germline V gene encodes CDR1 LGHNA and CDR2 YSLEER. This CDR3 contains 16 residues. CDR3 sequence: CASSQDLDVAKNIQYF. DNA for the CDR3: TGCGCCAGCAGCCAAGATTTGGATGTAGCCAAAAACATTCAGTACTTC.

The rearrangement uses TRBV28 and TRBJ2-7; D call uncertain. This CDR3 has 15 amino acids. V lost 2 bases and J lost 2, with 13 bases in between. Germline V gene lookup returns CDR1 MDHEN and CDR2 SYDVKM. The CDR3 loop reads CASSLNLGRTYEQYF. CDR3 DNA: TGTGCCAGCAGTTTAAATTTAGGCCGAACCTACGAGCAGTACTTC.

The V gene is TRBV7-8, the J gene TRBJ2-3; the D gene is possibly TRBD2 (5 bases). This CDR3 is built from 15 residues. V was shortened by 1 base and J by 4 bases, with 12 bases between the two germline ends. From germline, CDR1 is SGHVS and CDR2 FQNEAQ. The CDR3 region is CASSLDPAGADTQYF. As DNA, the CDR3 is TGTGCCAGCAGCTTAGACCCAGCCGGGGCAGATACGCAGTATTTT.

J is TRBJ1-1 and V is TRBV5-4; 7 bases align to TRBD1. CDR3 size: 13 residues. CDR1 and CDR2 (germline): SGHNT, YYREEE (reference sequence). The junction had 6 bases not matched to a gene; V was cut back by 5 bases and J by 5 bases. The CDR3 here is CASSSGTVTEAFF. CDR3 DNA sequence: TGTGCCAGCAGTTCTGGGACAGTAACTGAAGCTTTCTTT.

The J gene is TRBJ2-7, the V gene TRBV6-1, with TRBD1 matching over 7 bases. CDR1 is MNHNS, CDR2 SASEGT, per germline. This CDR3 comprises 14 residues. With 5 bases clipped from V and 2 bases from J, the junction kept 6 bases outside the gene matches. CDR3 DNA sequence: TGTGCCAGCAGTCTCTCAGGACAGGCCTACGAGCAGTACTTC. Residues: CASSLSGQAYEQYF.

This chain joins TRBV11-2 and TRBJ2-5; D gene unclear. The CDR3 consists of 12 residues. Germline V gene lookup returns CDR1 SGHAT and CDR2 FQNNGV. V was trimmed by 5 bases and J by 4 bases, leaving 8 bases between them. The CDR3 sequence: CASSLLTETQYF. DNA of the CDR3: TGTGCCAGCAGCCTACTTACAGAGACCCAGTACTTC.

The chain employs TRBV25-1 and TRBJ2-5; the D gene is possibly TRBD1 (5 bases). Germline-derived CDR1 and CDR2 are MGHDK and SYGVNS. Deletions cut 5 bases from V and 1 base from J, with 14 bases between. This CDR3 is built from 15 residues. The CDR3 here is CASSKTNRIQETQYF. CDR3 nucleotides: TGTGCCAGCAGTAAAACAAACAGGATCCAAGAGACCCAGTACTTC. Complete variable domain (other parts from reference TRBV25-1 and TRBJ2-5): EADIYQTPRYLVIGTGKKITLECSQTMGHDKMYWYQQDPGMELHLIHYSYGVNSTEKGDLSSESTVSRIRTEHFPLTLESARPSHTSQYLCASSKTNRIQETQYFGPGTRLLVL.

This chain connects TRBV4-3 to TRBJ2-1; no clear D gene. This CDR3 region has 17 residues. Germline V lookup: CDR1 LGHNA, CDR2 YSLEER. The V gene lost 4 bases and the J gene lost 5 bases, with 21 bases spanning the gap. CDR3 in DNA: TGCGCCAGCAGCCGTTCGAACGGTGGTTTTATGAACAATGAGCAGTTCTTC. This gives the protein CASSRSNGGFMNNEQFF.

The chain has TRBV5-4 and TRBJ2-3; 9 nucleotides match TRBD1. The V segment lost 0 bases and the J segment 2 bases; nucleotides outside the gene matches: 7. The CDR3 is 17 amino acids. Germline CDR1 reads SGHNT; CDR2 reads YYREEE (reference sequence). CDR3 bases: TGTGCCAGCAGCTTGGCCCTGACAGGGGGTGTCACAGATACGCAGTATTTT. This encodes CASSLALTGGVTDTQYF.

J is TRBJ2-1 and V is TRBV2; 9 positions match TRBD1. This CDR3 has 16 amino acids. The germline CDR1 and CDR2 sequences are SNHLY and FYNNEI. The V segment lost 8 bases and the J segment 3 bases; nucleotides outside the gene matches: 11. This CDR3 reads CASGSSQGAIYNEQFF. The CDR3 nucleotides read TGTGCCAGCGGATCTTCACAGGGGGCGATCTACAATGAGCAGTTCTTC.

The chain links TRBV30 to TRBJ1-6; no clear D gene. The CDR3 loop spans 11 amino acids. Germline values: CDR1 GTSNPN, CDR2 SVGIG (reference sequence). V was cut by 4 bases and J by 13 bases, with 11 bases left in between. CDR3 sequence (DNA): TGTGCCTGGACGAACAGTTGGCCCCTCCACTTT. Its translation: CAWTNSWPLHF.